This entry describes one T cell receptor beta chain. This sample was taken from a study of blood T cells in healthy people across ages. As for the study in general: Researchers report that template switching captured about one barcoded beta molecule per two T cells.

A second PCR of 7 to 11 cycles used a sample-barcoded 5' primer and a J-beta primer mix. Individual samples furnished no less than 2.5 million CDR3-containing paired-end reads apiece. Each CDR3 protein gets one entry after TCRdb re-called the 5' RACE reads with MiXCR. The data hold nearly 1 million distinct CDR3 sequences, with around 54% observed a single time. This CDR3 is 12 amino acids long. Germline V gene lookup returns CDR1 MNHEY and CDR2 SVGEGT. Trimming took 7 bases from V and 8 from J, leaving 12 bases between them. The sequenced sample was blood. This chain uses TRBV6-2 or TRBV6-3 with TRBJ2-1; D is perhaps TRBD2 (7 bases). The sequence was obtained from a woman aged 55 to 70 in good health. The CDR3 nucleotides read TGTGCCAGCACGAGGGGGGGGGATGAGCAGTTCTTC. Translating it yields CASTRGGDEQFF.